A single sample is the source of the 27 T cell receptor beta chains below, sequenced in a study of T-cell memory formation after mild COVID-19. TCRdb itself ran the 5' RACE reads through MiXCR, one entry per CDR3 protein. This sample has around 250,000 distinct CDR3 sequences; more than 8% occur once, and the top ten carry under 25%. The sample comprised PBMCs or a T cell subset sorted from them (not recorded which). The receptors derive from a man between 18 and 35 years old who had mild COVID-19 (a few samples of this study predate the infection). Cell type and time point are not known.

In its sample, this clonotype was seen many times. The V and J genes are TRBV6-2 or TRBV6-3 and TRBJ2-7; D gene uncertain. The CDR3 extends over 14 amino acids. From germline, CDR1 is MNHEY and CDR2 SVGEGT. Trimming shortened V by 2 bases and J by 2 bases, and 10 bases separated the two germline ends. The CDR3 sequence is CASSYDTTTYEQYV. CDR3 coding DNA: TGTGCCAGCAGTTACGATACCACTACCTACGAGCAGTACGTC.

This chain connects TRBV14 to TRBJ2-3, with 8 positions matching TRBD2. Per the germline V gene, CDR1 is SGHDN and CDR2 is FVKESK. Trimming removed 1 base from V and 4 bases from J; junction bases left unmatched: 1. This CDR3 has 14 residues. DNA for the CDR3: TGTGCCAGCAGCCAAGCACTAGCGGCAGATACGCAGTATTTT. It encodes CASSQALAADTQYF.

There are a few counts of this clonotype. The rearrangement joins TRBV5-1 to TRBJ2-3, with D unclear. Trimming shortened V by 4 bases and J by 4 bases, and 16 bases separated the two germline ends. Germline V gives CDR1 SGHRS, CDR2 YFSETQ. This CDR3 is 15 amino acids long. The CDR3 here is CASSGSSEWSDTQYF. CDR3 bases: TGCGCCAGCAGCGGATCTAGTGAATGGTCAGATACGCAGTATTTT.

This clonotype was recorded a few times. The junction departs from germline at one end; a sequencing error may be responsible. This chain uses TRBV20-1 with TRBJ2-1; 7 bases align to TRBD1. The CDR3 loop spans 16 amino acids. CDR1 and CDR2 from the germline V gene are DFQATT and SNEGSKA (reference sequence). As DNA, the CDR3 is TGCAGTGCTACTGCTCTGGGACAGAGCTCCTTCAATGAGCAGTTCTTC. It specifies CSATALGQSSFNEQFF.

V and J are TRBV6-5 and TRBJ2-4; D might be TRBD1 or TRBD2, each matching 5 bases. The CDR3 has 16 residues. The V end lost 0 bases, the J end lost 1 base, and 10 bases lay between the germline ends. Germline loops: CDR1 MNHEY, CDR2 SVGAGI. The CDR3 loop reads CASSYSWGSAKNIQYF. As DNA, the CDR3 is TGTGCCAGCAGTTACTCATGGGGGTCGGCCAAAAACATTCAGTACTTC.

This clonotype was counted only a few times. V gene TRBV29-1 combines with J gene TRBJ2-7; D is undetermined. V gave up 4 bases and J gave up 7 bases, with 11 bases separating them. CDR1 and CDR2 from the germline V gene are SQVTM and ANQGSEA. The CDR3 has 11 residues. The CDR3 loop reads CSVGELWEQYF. CDR3 sequence (DNA): TGCAGCGTTGGGGAACTCTGGGAGCAGTACTTC.

The V gene is TRBV7-2, the J gene TRBJ2-1; D gene ambiguous. This CDR3 comprises 11 residues. V was pared by 2 bases and J by 14 bases, with 10 bases between. In germline, CDR1 is SGHTA, CDR2 FQGNSA. CDR3 DNA sequence: TGTGCCAGCAGCTTAATGGAAAGGGAGTTCTTC. Encoded protein: CASSLMEREFF. The whole variable domain, remainder taken from reference TRBV7-2 and TRBJ2-1, is GAGVSQSPSNKVTEKGKDVELRCDPISGHTALYWYRQSLGQGLEFLIYFQGNSAPDKSGLPSDRFSAERTGGSVSTLTIQRTQQEDSAVYLCASSLMEREFFGPGTRLTVL.

In its sample, this clonotype was seen a few times. This chain links TRBV6-5 with TRBJ1-2; perhaps TRBD1 as D (5 bases). Deletions cut 5 bases from V and 1 base from J, with 8 bases between. The CDR3 loop spans 13 amino acids. Germline V gene sequence: CDR1 MNHEY, CDR2 SVGAGI. Here the CDR3 reads CASSVTDNYGYTF. The CDR3, as DNA: TGTGCCAGCAGTGTGACAGATAACTATGGCTACACCTTC.

This clonotype was seen many times. The J gene is TRBJ2-1, the V gene TRBV5-1, with D maybe TRBD1 (5 bases). V lost 4 bases and J lost 5, with 13 bases in between. The length of the CDR3 is 14 residues. Germline V gives CDR1 SGHRS, CDR2 YFSETQ. CDR3 loop: CASSLRTGNNEQFF. The CDR3 DNA sequence: TGCGCCAGCAGCCTACGAACAGGAAACAATGAGCAGTTCTTC. Looking up the rest from reference TRBV5-1 and TRBJ2-1 gives the full variable domain: KAGVTQTPRYLIKTRGQQVTLSCSPISGHRSVSWYQQTPGQGLQFLFEYFSETQRNKGNFPGRFSGRQFSNSRSEMNVSTLELGDSALYLCASSLRTGNNEQFFGPGTRLTVL.

This clonotype was picked up a small number of times. This chain links TRBV5-6 with TRBJ2-1; D is perhaps TRBD2 (5 bases). The V and J ends lost 0 bases and 7 bases respectively, with 14 bases between them. Germline CDR1 reads SGHDT; CDR2 reads YYEEEE. This CDR3 has 15 amino acids. This CDR3 is CASSLAGFSGNEQFF. CDR3 DNA: TGTGCCAGCAGCTTGGCCGGGTTTTCGGGGAATGAGCAGTTCTTC.

This clonotype was recorded at least ten times. V gene TRBV27 combines with J gene TRBJ1-6; a weak D match, TRBD1 (5 bases). Germline V CDR1 and CDR2: MNHEY, SMNVEV (reference sequence). The CDR3 has 15 residues. Trimming stripped 8 bases from V and 7 bases from J, with 18 bases between. CDR3 residues: CASLPSWGGNSPLHF. CDR3 coding DNA: TGTGCCAGCCTTCCGTCATGGGGCGGGAATTCACCCCTCCACTTT.

The CDR3 region has the DNA TGTGCCAGCAGCCTACAGGGGGGTGATGAGCAGTACGTC. The encoded protein is CASSLQGGDEQYV. The rearrangement joins TRBV3-1 to TRBJ2-7; 8 bases match TRBD1. Germline V lookup: CDR1 LGHDT, CDR2 YNNKEL (reference sequence). The CDR3 covers 13 residues. V shed 4 bases, J shed 7 bases, and the junction held 6 bases outside the gene matches.

This clonotype has a handful of counts. The V gene is TRBV5-5, the J gene TRBJ1-1; TRBD1 matches at 9 bases. CDR3 size: 13 residues. V was pared by 4 bases and J by 10 bases, with 8 bases of the junction left unmatched. CDR1 and CDR2 from the germline V gene are SGHKS and YYEKEE (reference sequence). CDR3 sequence reads: CASSTDRGRVAFF. The CDR3 bases are TGTGCCAGCAGCACAGACAGGGGGAGGGTAGCTTTCTTT.

Comment on this clonotype: A much larger clonotype is one base distant, so this may be a read error. The rearrangement uses TRBV2 and TRBJ1-5; D call uncertain. Germline-derived CDR1 and CDR2 are SNHLY and FYNNEI. Trimming shortened V by 6 bases and J by 5 bases, and 8 bases separated the two germline ends. The CDR3 has 12 residues. This CDR3 is CASRGYDQPQHF. CDR3 nucleotides: TGTGCCAGCAGAGGGTACGATCAGCCCCAGCATTTT.

This chain uses TRBV29-1 with TRBJ2-1, with 11 bases fitting TRBD2. This CDR3 region has 15 residues. Looked up from germline, CDR1 is SQVTM and CDR2 is ANQGSEA. V trimming: 6 bases; J trimming: 7 bases; junction bases outside the gene matches: 11. CDR3 loop: CSVEPLAGGLNEQFF. The CDR3 DNA sequence: TGCAGCGTCGAACCCCTAGCGGGGGGATTGAATGAGCAGTTCTTC.

The J gene is TRBJ2-3, the V gene TRBV7-3; 8 positions match TRBD1. With 5 bases clipped from V and 6 bases from J, the junction kept 7 bases outside the gene matches. Germline CDR1 SGHTA, CDR2 FQGTGA. The CDR3 spans 14 residues. The DNA for the CDR3 is TGTGCCAGCAGCCTGAGACAGGGGTGGGATACGCAGTATTTT. Its protein product is CASSLRQGWDTQYF.

The sample holds many counts of this clonotype. The gene calls are TRBV5-1 and TRBJ2-1, with 8 bases fitting TRBD2. V shed 2 bases and J 5 bases; nucleotides not matched to a gene: 6. The CDR3 loop spans 15 amino acids. Looked up from germline, CDR1 is SGHRS and CDR2 is YFSETQ. CDR3 bases: TGCGCCAGCAGCTTCCAGCGGGGGAGCGACAATGAGCAGTTCTTC. This encodes CASSFQRGSDNEQFF.

V gene TRBV4-2 combines with J gene TRBJ2-5; 9 bases map to TRBD2. The CDR3 consists of 15 residues. Germline V gene data show CDR1 as LGHNA and CDR2 as YNFKEQ. With V trimmed by 1 base and J by 5 bases, 5 bases remained unmatched. The CDR3 nucleotides read TGTGCCAGCAGCCAAGGGGCGGGGGGGCCGGAGACCCAGTACTTC. It encodes CASSQGAGGPETQYF.

This chain connects TRBV6-6 to TRBJ1-5, with unresolved D. The CDR3 is made up of 15 amino acids. Trimming removed 6 bases at V and 1 base at J, with 13 bases between. Germline V gene lookup returns CDR1 MNHNY and CDR2 SVGAGI (reference sequence). Here the CDR3 reads CASRHEGSSNQPQHF. The CDR3 bases are TGTGCCAGCAGACACGAGGGTTCGAGCAATCAGCCCCAGCATTTT.

In its sample, this clonotype was seen a few times. A read error may produce the germline difference seen at one junction end. The chain carries TRBV6-5 and TRBJ1-1; no definite D call. Germline V gene lookup returns CDR1 MNHEY and CDR2 SVGAGI. The CDR3 is 10 residues long. CDR3 nucleotides: TGTGCCGGCGACCTTCACTGGGTCCCCTTT. It encodes CAGDLHWVPF.

V usage is TRBV7-9 and J usage is TRBJ1-3, with TRBD1 as a possible D gene (6 bases). There are 16 residues in the CDR3. The V end lost 5 bases, the J end lost 4 bases, and 18 bases lay between the germline ends. Germline assignment: CDR1 SEHNR and CDR2 FQNEAQ (reference sequence). The CDR3 protein is CASSPTRGLWGNTIYF. CDR3 bases: TGTGCCAGCAGCCCTACCCGGGGGCTGTGGGGAAACACCATATATTTT.

The table lists this clonotype with a few counts. This chain connects TRBV7-9 to TRBJ2-1; D possibly corresponds to TRBD1 (5 bases). CDR3 size: 16 residues. V lost 5 bases and J 0 bases, leaving 14 bases between the germline ends. Germline CDR1 is SEHNR and CDR2 is FQNEAQ (reference sequence). This CDR3 reads CASSTRQISSYNEQFF. The CDR3 DNA reads as TGTGCCAGCAGCACCCGACAGATCAGCTCCTACAATGAGCAGTTCTTC.

The rearrangement links TRBV6-2 or TRBV6-3 to TRBJ2-3; D ambiguous. From germline, CDR1 is MNHEY and CDR2 SVGEGT. The V end was cut by 8 bases, the J end by 0 bases, with 6 bases between. The CDR3 runs to 12 residues. The CDR3 sequence is CASQDSTDTQYF. The CDR3 DNA follows: TGTGCCAGCCAGGACAGCACAGATACGCAGTATTTT.

This clonotype came up a few times. This chain connects TRBV4-1 to TRBJ2-1; TRBD2 aligns across 10 bases. The CDR3 has 18 amino acids. The ends lost 4 bases at V and 4 bases at J; junction bases unmatched: 13. Per germline, CDR1 MGHRA and CDR2 YSYEKL. CDR3 sequence (DNA): TGCGCCAGCAGCCCGCCGTCTAGCGGGGGCCGGTTATACAATGAGCAGTTCTTC. This sequence encodes CASSPPSSGGRLYNEQFF.

The chain employs TRBV24-1 and TRBJ2-1; TRBD1 is a possible D gene (5 bases). This CDR3 has 14 amino acids. Trimming took off 2 bases at V and 7 bases at J, with 11 bases between the two ends. Germline CDR1 is KGHDR and CDR2 is SFDVKD. CDR3 in amino acids: CATSDSTGWNEQFF. The CDR3 coding sequence is TGTGCCACCAGTGATTCTACAGGTTGGAATGAGCAGTTCTTC.

The chain carries TRBV5-4 and TRBJ1-1; weak D call: TRBD1 (6 bases). The CDR3 covers 12 residues. V dropped 4 bases and J dropped 8 bases, with 12 bases sitting between them. The germline CDR1 and CDR2 sequences are SGHNT and YYREEE (reference sequence). CDR3 in amino acids: CASSHRTAEAFF. DNA of the CDR3: TGTGCCAGCAGCCACCGGACAGCAGAAGCTTTCTTT. Looking up the rest from reference TRBV5-4 and TRBJ1-1 gives the full variable domain: ETGVTQSPTHLIKTRGQQVTLRCSSQSGHNTVSWYQQALGQGPQFIFQYYREEENGRGNFPPRFSGLQFPNYSSELNVNALELDDSALYLCASSHRTAEAFFGQGTRLTVV.

In its sample, this clonotype was seen a few times. This chain connects TRBV4-3 to TRBJ2-7, with 8 bases fitting TRBD2. Germline CDR1 and CDR2: LGHNA and YSLEER. The CDR3 runs 16 residues. Trimming at V came to 4 bases and at J to 0 bases, leaving 8 bases not matched to a gene. CDR3 amino acids: CASSLLAGTSSYEQYF. CDR3 coding DNA: TGCGCCAGCAGCCTCCTTGCCGGGACTAGCTCCTACGAGCAGTACTTC.